The T cell receptor beta chain under discussion was sequenced for a study of shared clonotypes between healthy human individuals. Caucasian adults residing in Nashville, Tennessee made up all the donors. CD45RA+ naive and CD45RA-negative memory subsets were separated from CD4+ cells. The CDR3 has 18 amino acids. V was clipped by 0 bases and J by 6 bases; unmatched bases: 16. From germline, CDR1 is SGHAT and CDR2 FQNNGV. Sequencing was performed with immunoSEQ multiplex PCR; in TCRdb, only in-frame clones are kept and a portion is missing. This sample has about 340,000 clones; about 70% occur once, and the top ten carry around 9.3%.

The chain has TRBV11-2 and TRBJ2-7; 8 nucleotides match TRBD2. Sequencing input: memory CD4+ T cells sorted from blood. Subset described: CD45RA-negative fraction. The sequence was collected from a man aged 30 to 39 in good health. CDR3 sequence reads: CASSLDVSGRVVLREQYF. Written as DNA, the CDR3 is TGTGCCAGCAGCTTAGATGTAAGCGGGAGAGTAGTATTACGCGAGCAGTACTTC. Full variable domain (rest looked up from reference TRBV11-2 and TRBJ2-7): EAGVAQSPRYKIIEKRQSVAFWCNPISGHATLYWYQQILGQGPKLLIQFQNNGVVDDSQLPKDRFSAERLKGVDSTLKIQPAKLEDSAVYLCASSLDVSGRVVLREQYFGPGTRLTVT.